The text below deals with one T cell receptor beta chain. Profiled with immunoSEQ multiplex PCR; TCRdb holds only in-frame clones, not every one. The sample carries about 20,000 clones, more than 85% recorded once. The sample is drawn from a study of T cell changes during pregnancy in multiple sclerosis. V dropped 5 bases and J dropped 1 base, with 15 bases sitting between them. From germline, CDR1 is MGHRA and CDR2 YSYEKL. This CDR3 has 16 amino acids. This chain connects TRBV4-1 to TRBJ1-5, with D uncertain. The sequence was collected from a female donor in good health, enrolled as a control in a pregnancy study. Sample: CD8+ T cells from peripheral blood mononuclear cells, taken after pregnancy. CDR3 nucleotides: TGCGCCAGCAGCAGAGACCCCTCGGAGAGCAATCAGCCCCAGCATTTT. Encoded protein: CASSRDPSESNQPQHF.